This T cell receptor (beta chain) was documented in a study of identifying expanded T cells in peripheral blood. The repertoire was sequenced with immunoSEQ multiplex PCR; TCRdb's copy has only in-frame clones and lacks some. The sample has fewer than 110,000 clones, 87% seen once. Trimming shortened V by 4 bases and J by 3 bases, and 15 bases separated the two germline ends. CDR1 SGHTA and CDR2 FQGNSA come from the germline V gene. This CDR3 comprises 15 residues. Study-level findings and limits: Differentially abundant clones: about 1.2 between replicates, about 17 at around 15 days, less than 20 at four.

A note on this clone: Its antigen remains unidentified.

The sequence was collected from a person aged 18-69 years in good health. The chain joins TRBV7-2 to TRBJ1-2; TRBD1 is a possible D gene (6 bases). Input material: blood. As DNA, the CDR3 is TGTGCCAGCAGCTACCGCGGGGGGACATACTATGGCTACACCTTC. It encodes CASSYRGGTYYGYTF.